This paragraph reports one T cell receptor (beta chain). Antigen: not known. The CDR3 consists of 13 residues. V gave up 7 bases and J gave up 3 bases, with 15 bases separating them. Germline CDR1 and CDR2: SQVTM and ANQGSEA. The data belong to a study of T cell repertoires in cytomegalovirus infection. For the study at large: Both CMV infection and a matching HLA type were indicated by public TCR beta signatures.

Broader study findings: In two of eight donors, the top clonotype was HLA-C-restricted CMV-specific. The cumulative frequency of public TCR beta families identified carriers of CMV plus the relevant HLA.

TCRdb used MiXCR to reprocess the reads, holding one entry per CDR3 protein. Counted here are some 920,000 distinct CDR3 sequences, roughly a third occurring once; the ten biggest clones make up about an eighth. The TCR originated in a human donor in good health (CMV status not recorded). Some clones in this sample may be carry-over from other donors' samples. The sequences come from cultured CD8+ T cells from PBMCs, collected from culture after CMV antigen stimulation. The chain joins TRBV29-1 to TRBJ1-1; D is undetermined. CDR3: CSADDGYYTEAFF. For the CDR3, the DNA is TGCAGCGCCGACGACGGCTATTACACTGAAGCTTTCTTT.